Shown below are 19 T cell receptor beta chains from a single sample sequenced in a study of monozygotic twins with inflammatory bowel disease. Reprocessing the 5' RACE reads, TCRdb reports a single entry for every CDR3 protein and omits DNA. The record lists some 130,000 distinct CDR3 sequences, of which the ten most abundant hold 1.2%. Sequenced input: blood. The receptors derive from a human donor with ulcerative colitis or Crohn's disease, or a healthy co-twin of an affected twin (not recorded which).

This chain connects TRBV5-4 to TRBJ1-3; TCRdb returns TRBD1, unconfirmable since there is no DNA. Per germline, CDR1 SGHNT and CDR2 YYREEE (reference sequence). CDR3 size: 16 residues. Here the CDR3 reads CASSRPTGSPGNTIYF.

The V gene is TRBV20-1, the J gene TRBJ2-7; TCRdb picks TRBD1, but there is no DNA to check that call. CDR3 size: 13 residues. Per the germline V gene, CDR1 is DFQATT and CDR2 is SNEGSKA (reference sequence). The chain's CDR3 is CSATGTGDGEQYF.

The V and J genes are TRBV25-1 and TRBJ2-6. Germline V lookup: CDR1 MGHDK, CDR2 SYGVNS. CDR3 size: 19 residues. This chain's CDR3 is CASSASIEYFASGANVLTF.

The rearrangement joins TRBV7-8 to TRBJ2-7. Germline V gives CDR1 SGHVS, CDR2 FQNEAQ. The CDR3 sequence is 14 residues long. The CDR3 here is CASSLEAMSYEQYF. Full variable domain (remainder filled in from reference TRBV7-8 and TRBJ2-7): GAGVSQSPRYKVAKRGQDVALRCDPISGHVSLFWYQQALGQGPEFLTYFQNEAQLDKSGLPSDRFFAERPEGSVSTLKIQRTQQEDSAVYLCASSLEAMSYEQYFGPGTRLTVT.

This chain links TRBV28 with TRBJ2-7; TCRdb designates TRBD1, a call that cannot be tested without DNA. The germline gives CDR1 MDHEN, CDR2 SYDVKM. The CDR3 is made up of 16 amino acids. CDR3 sequence: CASSLYPRDSPYEQYF.

This chain connects TRBV6-4 to TRBJ2-1; TCRdb names TRBD2, which stays unverified in the absence of DNA. Germline V gene sequence: CDR1 MRHNA, CDR2 SNTAGT. The CDR3 has 14 amino acids. The CDR3 here is CASSDGAGENEQFF.

The chain recombines TRBV20-1 with TRBJ2-7; TCRdb gives TRBD1 as the D gene, but with no DNA this cannot be confirmed. The V gene's germline CDR1 is DFQATT and CDR2 SNEGSKA (reference sequence). The CDR3 loop spans 16 amino acids. The CDR3 loop reads CSAEGGLGQLRNEQYF.

This rearrangement joins TRBV20-1 to TRBJ1-1; TCRdb selects TRBD1, and the lack of DNA leaves this call unchecked. The CDR3 loop spans 12 amino acids. Germline V gene data show CDR1 as DFQATT and CDR2 as SNEGSKA (reference sequence). The CDR3: CSASRVETEAFF.

The chain is built from TRBV18 and TRBJ2-2. In germline, CDR1 is KGHSH, CDR2 LQKENI. The CDR3 is made up of 15 amino acids. The CDR3 loop is CASSENSGSTGELFF. Full variable domain (missing parts from reference TRBV18 and TRBJ2-2): NAGVMQNPRHLVRRRGQEARLRCSPMKGHSHVYWYRQLPEEGLKFMVYLQKENIIDESGMPKERFSAEFPKEGPSILRIQQVVRGDSAAYFCASSENSGSTGELFFGEGSRLTVL.

The genes are TRBV5-1 and TRBJ2-1. Germline V CDR1 and CDR2: SGHRS, YFSETQ. The CDR3 runs to 15 residues. CDR3 sequence: CASSLTTSSYNEQFF.

The rearrangement uses TRBV5-4 and TRBJ1-1; TCRdb's D gene call, TRBD1, goes unchecked for lack of DNA. CDR1 is SGHNT and CDR2 is YYREEE in the germline V gene (reference sequence). The CDR3 loop spans 14 amino acids. The CDR3 is CASSPGTLNTEAFF.

The V call is TRBV19, the J call TRBJ1-5; TCRdb selects TRBD1, and the lack of DNA leaves this call unchecked. The CDR3 is 14 residues long. The V gene's germline CDR1 is LNHDA and CDR2 SQIVND (reference sequence). CDR3 sequence: CASIGRDFSQPQHF.

The CDR3 is CASSLGNLGPRAQETQYF. The rearrangement uses TRBV5-1 and TRBJ2-5; TCRdb's assignment of TRBD2 cannot be checked, as there is no DNA. The CDR3 is 18 residues long. Germline V lookup: CDR1 SGHRS, CDR2 YFSETQ.

The V call is TRBV20-1, the J call TRBJ2-3; absent DNA, TCRdb's TRBD1 call cannot be checked. The CDR3 sequence is 15 residues long. Germline V lookup: CDR1 DFQATT, CDR2 SNEGSKA (reference sequence). The CDR3: CSAPDRGSSTDTQYF.

The J gene is TRBJ1-1, the V gene TRBV28. CDR3 length: 11 amino acids. The germline V gene has CDR1 MDHEN and CDR2 SYDVKM. The CDR3 is CASRFSTEAFF. Supplemented by reference TRBV28 and TRBJ1-1, the full variable domain reads DVKVTQSSRYLVKRTGEKVFLECVQDMDHENMFWYRQDPGLGLRLIYFSYDVKMKEKGDIPEGYSVSREKKERFSLILESASTNQTSMYLCASRFSTEAFFGQGTRLTVV.

The chain employs TRBV20-1 and TRBJ2-5; TCRdb names TRBD1, which stays unverified in the absence of DNA. The CDR3 sequence is 15 residues long. The germline CDR1 and CDR2 sequences are DFQATT and SNEGSKA (reference sequence). The CDR3 reads CSAEGGLFSVETQYF.

The V call is TRBV5-1, the J call TRBJ2-7; TCRdb outputs TRBD1, but without DNA this stays unchecked. The CDR3 loop spans 15 amino acids. Germline V lookup: CDR1 SGHRS, CDR2 YFSETQ. The CDR3 sequence is CASSFGTGTSYEQYF.

The V and J genes are TRBV19 and TRBJ1-2; TCRdb names TRBD1, which stays unverified in the absence of DNA. Germline V gene lookup returns CDR1 LNHDA and CDR2 SQIVND (reference sequence). The CDR3 extends over 13 amino acids. This CDR3 reads CASIDREIDGYTF.

CDR3 residues: CASSPGQGMETQYF. J is TRBJ2-5 and V is TRBV13; without DNA, the TCRdb call of TRBD1 cannot be checked. Per the germline V gene, CDR1 is PRHDT and CDR2 is FYEKMQ (reference sequence). This CDR3 region has 14 residues.